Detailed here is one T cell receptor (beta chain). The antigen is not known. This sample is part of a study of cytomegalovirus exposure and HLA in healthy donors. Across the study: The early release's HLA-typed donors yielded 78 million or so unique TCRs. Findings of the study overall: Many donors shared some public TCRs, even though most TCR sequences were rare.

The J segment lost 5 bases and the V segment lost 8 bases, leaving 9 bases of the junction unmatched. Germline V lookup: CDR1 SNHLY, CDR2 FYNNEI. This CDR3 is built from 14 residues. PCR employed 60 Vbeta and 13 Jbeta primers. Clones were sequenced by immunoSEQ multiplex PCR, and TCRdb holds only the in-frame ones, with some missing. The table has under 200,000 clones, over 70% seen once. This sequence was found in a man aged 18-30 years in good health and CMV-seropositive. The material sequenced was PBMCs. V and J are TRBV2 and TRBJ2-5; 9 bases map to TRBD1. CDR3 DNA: TGTGCCAGCCACGGACAGGGGAGATCGGAGACCCAGTACTTC. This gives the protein CASHGQGRSETQYF.